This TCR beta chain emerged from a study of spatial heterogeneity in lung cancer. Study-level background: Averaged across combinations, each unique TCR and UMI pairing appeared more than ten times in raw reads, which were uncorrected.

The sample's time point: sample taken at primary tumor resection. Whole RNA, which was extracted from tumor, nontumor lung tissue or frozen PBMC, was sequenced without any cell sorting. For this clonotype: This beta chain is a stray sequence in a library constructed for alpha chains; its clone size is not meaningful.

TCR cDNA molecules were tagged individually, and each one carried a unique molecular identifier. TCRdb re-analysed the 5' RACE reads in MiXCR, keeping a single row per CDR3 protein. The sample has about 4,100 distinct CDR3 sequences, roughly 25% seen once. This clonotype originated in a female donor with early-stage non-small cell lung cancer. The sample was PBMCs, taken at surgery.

The CDR3 coding sequence is TGTGCCAGCGGTATCAGCACAGATACGCAGTATTTT. Amino acids: CASGISTDTQYF. The chain carries TRBV28 and TRBJ2-3; D is ambiguous. Germline values: CDR1 MDHEN, CDR2 SYDVKM. Trimming stripped 8 bases from V and 0 bases from J, with 6 bases between. The CDR3 spans 12 residues.